The sequence of this T cell receptor beta chain was determined in a study of neoadjuvant anti-PD-1 for oral cavity cancer. Findings and caveats of the study: Higher pretreatment blood Treg/Th17 ratios correlated with higher pretreatment blood and lower post-treatment tumor TCRbeta clonality.

To note about this clone: The antigen remains unidentified.

Measured with immunoSEQ multiplex PCR; TCRdb has only the in-frame clones, and not every one. There are 16,000 or so clones in the sample; 65% occur only once, and 2.6% lies in the top ten. Cohort: HPV-negative, locally advanced oral cavity squamous cell carcinoma patients. J gave up 4 bases and V 2 bases, and 8 bases lay outside the gene matches. Germline lookup yields CDR1 MNHNS and CDR2 SASEGT. The CDR3 length is 17 residues. The clonotype originates from a person between 40 and 85 years old with oral cavity squamous cell carcinoma. V and J are TRBV6-1 and TRBJ2-5; 12 nucleotides line up with TRBD2. This specimen consisted of PBMCs, obtained before nivolumab (anti-PD-1) treatment. CDR3: CASSEKAGLAGSETQYF. CDR3 coding DNA: TGTGCCAGCAGTGAAAAAGCGGGACTAGCGGGCTCAGAGACCCAGTACTTC.